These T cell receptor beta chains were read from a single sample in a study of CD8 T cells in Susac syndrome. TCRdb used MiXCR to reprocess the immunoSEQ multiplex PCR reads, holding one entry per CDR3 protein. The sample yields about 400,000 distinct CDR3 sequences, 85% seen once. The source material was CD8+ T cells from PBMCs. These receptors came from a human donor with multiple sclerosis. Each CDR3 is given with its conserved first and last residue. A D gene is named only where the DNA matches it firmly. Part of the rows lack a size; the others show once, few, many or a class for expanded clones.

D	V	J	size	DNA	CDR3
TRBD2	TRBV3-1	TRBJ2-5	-	TGTGCCAGCAGCCAAGAGGCGGGAGCCCAAGAGACCCAGTACTTC	CASSQEAGAQETQYF
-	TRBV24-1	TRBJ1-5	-	TGTGCCACCAGCCAACAGGGTAGCAATCAGCCCCAGCATTTT	CATSQQGSNQPQHF
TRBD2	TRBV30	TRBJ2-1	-	TGTGCCTGGAGTGGCCTAGCGGGGGGCGGTAGCAAGTTCTTC	CAWSGLAGGGSKFF
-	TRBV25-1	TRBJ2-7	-	TGTGCCAGCAGTGGGGACAGGGGCTGGCTAGCGGGAGGTCTAACCTACGAGCAGTACTTC	CASSGDRGWLAGGLTYEQYF
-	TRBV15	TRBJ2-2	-	TGTGCCACCAGCAGAGGTAGAGGAGTCACCGGGGAGCTGTTTTTT	CATSRGRGVTGELFF
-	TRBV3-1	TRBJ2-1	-	TGTGCCAGCAGCTTTAGACACGAAAGCTACAATGAGCAGTTCTTC	CASSFRHESYNEQFF
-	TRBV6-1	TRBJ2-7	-	TGTGCCAGCAGTGATCCTTATGGGGCCTACGAGCAGTACTTC	CASSDPYGAYEQYF
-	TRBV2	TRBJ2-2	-	TGTGCCAGCAGTTCCGGGTCTCCTAACACCGGGGAGCTGTTTTTT	CASSSGSPNTGELFF
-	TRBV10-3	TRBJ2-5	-	TGTGCCATCAGTGAGATGCGGGAAGAGACCCAGTACTTC	CAISEMREETQYF
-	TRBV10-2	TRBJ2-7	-	TGCGCCAGCAGTGATGAGGTTCCACCACTAGGCGCAATCTCCTACGAGCAGTACTTC	CASSDEVPPLGAISYEQYF
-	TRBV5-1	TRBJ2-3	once	TGCGCCAGCAGCCTAGAGACTGTTGTAGGGACAGATACGCAGTATTTT	CASSLETVVGTDTQYF
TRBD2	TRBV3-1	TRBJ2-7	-	TGTGCCAGCAGCACCCAAAGGGGACTAGCGGGGAGAGACTACGAGCAGTACTTC	CASSTQRGLAGRDYEQYF
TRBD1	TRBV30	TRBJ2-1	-	TGTGCCTGGAGTGAACAGGGGGAGAATGAGCAGTTCTTC	CAWSEQGENEQFF
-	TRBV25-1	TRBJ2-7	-	TGTGCCACCCGAGGATCCTACGAGCAGTACTTC	CATRGSYEQYF
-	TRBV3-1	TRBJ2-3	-	TGTGCCAGCAGCCAAGAACCCGGGCTGACAGATACGCAGTATTTT	CASSQEPGLTDTQYF
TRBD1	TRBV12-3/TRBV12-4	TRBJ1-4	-	TGTGCCAGCAGTTTAGCGGGACAGGGGGCCGAAAAACTGTTTTTT	CASSLAGQGAEKLFF
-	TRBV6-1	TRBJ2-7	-	TGTGCCAGCAGTGATAGAGGAATTACCTACGAGCAGTACTTC	CASSDRGITYEQYF
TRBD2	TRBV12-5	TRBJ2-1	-	TGTGCTAGTGGCCCGGGACTAGCGGGGGACAATGAGCAGTTCTTC	CASGPGLAGDNEQFF
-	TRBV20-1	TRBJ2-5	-	TGCAGTGCTAGAGATATACTAGCCCCTCAAGAGACCCAGTACTTC	CSARDILAPQETQYF
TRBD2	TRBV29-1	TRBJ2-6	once	TGCAGCGTTGAAGTAGCGGGAGGGCCACCTGGGGCCAACGTCCTGACTTTC	CSVEVAGGPPGANVLTF
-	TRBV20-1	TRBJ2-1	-	TGCAGTGCTAGAGCACAGCCGGGCGGGAACCCAATTTATGAGCAGTTCTTC	CSARAQPGGNPIYEQFF
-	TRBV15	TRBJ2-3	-	TGTGCCACCAGGGACGGATCTTCCACAGATACGCAGTATTTT	CATRDGSSTDTQYF
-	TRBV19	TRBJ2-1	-	TGTGCCAGTACCCTCCCCTCGGGGGAAGGTAGTGAGCAGTTCTTC	CASTLPSGEGSEQFF
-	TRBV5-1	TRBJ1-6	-	TGCGCCAGCAGCTTGGACGGCGACCATGATTCACCCCTCCACTTT	CASSLDGDHDSPLHF
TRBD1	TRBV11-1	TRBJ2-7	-	TGTGCCAGCAGCTTAGCTTTGGACAGGGGCTACGAGCAGTACTTC	CASSLALDRGYEQYF
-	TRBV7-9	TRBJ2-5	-	TGTGCCAGCAGCTTCGACCCTCAGCAAGAGACCCAGTACTTC	CASSFDPQQETQYF